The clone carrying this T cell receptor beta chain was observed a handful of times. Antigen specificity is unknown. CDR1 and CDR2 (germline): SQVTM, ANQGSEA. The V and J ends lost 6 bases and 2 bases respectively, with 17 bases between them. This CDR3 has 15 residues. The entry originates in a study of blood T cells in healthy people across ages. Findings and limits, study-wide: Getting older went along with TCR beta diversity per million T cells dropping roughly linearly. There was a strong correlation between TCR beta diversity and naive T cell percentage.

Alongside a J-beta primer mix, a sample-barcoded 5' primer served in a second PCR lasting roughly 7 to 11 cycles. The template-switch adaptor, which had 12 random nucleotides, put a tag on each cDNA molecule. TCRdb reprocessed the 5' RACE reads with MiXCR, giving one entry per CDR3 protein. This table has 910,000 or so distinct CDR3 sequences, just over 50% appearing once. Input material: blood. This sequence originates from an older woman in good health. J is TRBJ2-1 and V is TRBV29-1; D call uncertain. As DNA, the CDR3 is TGCAGCGTCCCGGCGGCCAGACAAACCTACAATGAGCAGTTCTTC. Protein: CSVPAARQTYNEQFF.